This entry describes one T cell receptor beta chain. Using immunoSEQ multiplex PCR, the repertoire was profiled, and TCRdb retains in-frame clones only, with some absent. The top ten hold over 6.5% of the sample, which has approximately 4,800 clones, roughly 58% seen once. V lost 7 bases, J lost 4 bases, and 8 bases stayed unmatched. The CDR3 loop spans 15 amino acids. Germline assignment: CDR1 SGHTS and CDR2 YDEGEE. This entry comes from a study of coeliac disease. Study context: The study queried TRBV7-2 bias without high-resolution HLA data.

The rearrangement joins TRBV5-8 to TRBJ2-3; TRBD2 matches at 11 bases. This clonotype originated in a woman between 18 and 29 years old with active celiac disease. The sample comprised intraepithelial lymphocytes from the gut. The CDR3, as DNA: TGTGCCAGCGGCGCCGGTAGCGGGAGGGCAGATACGCAGTATTTT. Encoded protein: CASGAGSGRADTQYF.